These 27 T cell receptor delta chains came from one sample sequenced in a study of γδ T cells in repeated Plasmodium falciparum infection. Bulk repertoires came from Vgamma9/Vdelta2+ or Vdelta2-negative gammadelta T cells flow-sorted from PBMC. TCRdb re-called the multiplex PCR reads through CATT. Among roughly 90,000 delta-chain clones listed, 0.75% to 1% were seen once. Sequenced: gamma-delta T cells from blood. These receptor sequences come from a pool of human donors (malaria-infected and uninfected, not separated).

At least ten counts were recorded for this clone. A far larger clone lies a single base away; this is likely a read error. Other DNA sequences of this sample code for an identical CDR3. This chain connects TRDV1 to TRDJ1; D is perhaps TRDD3 (6 bases). The V gene lost 9 bases and the J gene lost 2 bases, with 19 bases spanning the gap. This CDR3 contains 15 residues. The germline gives CDR1 TSWWSYY, CDR2 QGS. CDR3 sequence: CALGPLGLYTDKLIF. For the CDR3, the DNA is TGTGCTCTCGGGCCGCTGGGGTTGTATACCGATAAACTCATCTTT.

This clone was observed a handful of times. This likely reflects a read error, since a far larger clone is one base away. Different DNA sequences within this sample yield the same CDR3. The chain links TRDV1 to TRDJ1; no clear D. Germline CDR1 reads TSWWSYY; CDR2 reads QGS. This CDR3 comprises 16 residues. CDR3 nucleotides: TGTGCCCTCGCCATTAGGTATAAGCGATCCACCGATAAACTCATCTTT. Its translation: CALAIRYKRSTDKLIF.

This clone was counted between two and nine times. Only one base separates this from a far larger clonotype, so it likely reflects a read error. Other DNA sequences from this sample encode an identical CDR3 as well. The rearrangement uses TRDV1 and TRDJ2; the match to TRDD3 covers 8 bases. V gave up 8 bases and J gave up 11 bases; unmatched junction bases: 10. CDR3 length: 13 residues. Per germline, CDR1 TSWWSYY and CDR2 QGS. The CDR3 region has the DNA TGTGCTCTTTCAAGGGACTGGGGGGCGCAACTCTTCTTT. It translates to CALSRDWGAQLFF.

This clone came up a few times. The protein held in TCRdb is that of a much larger clone and does not match this DNA's translation at residue 15, likely because of a read error; the protein shown is translated from the DNA. The V and J genes are TRDV1 and TRDJ1; D may be TRDD3 (5 bases). This CDR3 is 22 amino acids long. From germline, CDR1 is TSWWSYY and CDR2 QGS. V dropped 6 bases and J dropped 0 bases, with 35 bases sitting between them. DNA for the CDR3: TGTGCTCTTGGTAGACCTCCATTATTTCGGCTGAGGGGGGTCCCATACACCGATAAACTCATCTTT. The encoded protein is CALGRPPLFRLRGVPYTDKLIF.

At least ten counts were recorded for this clone. A far larger clone is only one base removed, so a read error is likely. V is TRDV2 and J is TRDJ1; D is undetermined. Germline lookup yields CDR1 GEAIGNYY and CDR2 EKD. This CDR3 is 16 amino acids long. Trimming cost V 0 bases and J 0 bases, with 13 bases left between them. CDR3 nucleotides: TGTGCCTGTGACACCGTCAGAGACGCGTACACCGATAAACTCATCTTT. Residues: CACDTVRDAYTDKLIF.

This clone has just a few counts. A far larger clone is just one base off, so this is likely a read error. The sample has other DNA sequences that encode this CDR3 too. The rearrangement uses TRDV2 and TRDJ1; 9 bases line up with TRDD3. TCRdb gives no J gene; it was assigned here by matching the DNA to germline. Per the germline V gene, CDR1 is GEAIGNYY and CDR2 is EKD. V lost 1 base, J lost 0 bases, and 14 bases stayed unmatched. The CDR3 has 19 amino acids. The CDR3 sequence is CACDTGTGGPPLYTDKLIF. DNA for the CDR3: TGTGCCTGTGACACGGGTACTGGGGGACCCCCTTTGTACACCGATAAACTCATCTTT.

Of note for this clone: A far larger clone is off by one base, so a read error is likely. The sample contains more than one DNA sequence encoding this CDR3. The rearrangement links TRDV2 to TRDJ1, with D hard to call. TCRdb records no J gene; here it was assigned by comparing the DNA to germline. Trimming removed 5 bases at V and 7 bases at J, with 22 bases between. This CDR3 spans 15 amino acids. Germline CDR1 is GEAIGNYY and CDR2 is EKD. CDR3 loop: CACVRTESYGLKLIF. The DNA of the CDR3 is TGTGCCTGTGTCCGCACAGAGTCGTACGGGCTTAAACTCATCTTT.

Note on this clone: The protein in TCRdb stems from a much larger clone and differs at residue 7 from this DNA's translation, likely a read error; here the protein is translated from the DNA. The rearrangement links TRDV1 to TRDJ1; D gene ambiguous. The length of the CDR3 is 19 residues. Germline lookup yields CDR1 TSWWSYY and CDR2 QGS. With 4 bases removed from V and 0 bases from J, the gap between germline ends came to 24 bases. CDR3 protein: CALGGRMNRSCRDTDKLIF. CDR3 bases: TGTGCTCTTGGGGGACGTATGAACCGCTCGTGTAGGGACACCGATAAACTCATCTTT.

This clone was counted between two and nine times. This likely traces to a read error, being one base from a far larger clone. The sample contains more than one DNA sequence encoding this CDR3. TRDV2 is the V gene, and the J gene was not called; TRDD3 reflects the table's D call only, with no check against the DNA. Germline values: CDR1 GEAIGNYY, CDR2 EKD. The CDR3 runs 17 residues. CDR3 bases: TGTGCCTGTGACACCGTTGGGGATCCCTTGTACACCGATAAGCTCATCTTT. Its translation: CACDTVGDPLYTDKLIF.

As concerns this clone: A single base is all that separates this from a far larger clone, so a read error is likely. The sample has other DNA sequences that encode this CDR3 too. This chain uses TRDV1 with TRDJ1; D is possibly TRDD2 (6 bases). V dropped 4 bases and J dropped 8 bases, with 26 bases sitting between them. Germline V gene data show CDR1 as TSWWSYY and CDR2 as QGS. The CDR3 has 17 amino acids. The CDR3: CALGVLPSDALRDKLIF. Here the CDR3 DNA reads TGTGCTCTTGGGGTATTGCCTTCCGACGCACTGCGGGACAAACTCATCTTT.

Remarks on this clone: This likely stems from a read error, as it lies one base from a far larger clone. The sample contains more than one DNA sequence encoding this CDR3. This chain links TRDV2 with TRDJ3, with 13 bases identical to TRDD3. Germline values: CDR1 GEAIGNYY, CDR2 EKD. CDR3 length: 20 residues. V was pared by 2 bases and J by 0 bases, with 6 bases of the junction left unmatched. CDR3 sequence: CACDKVLGDTSSWDTRQMFF. Written as DNA, the CDR3 is TGTGCCTGTGACAAGGTACTGGGGGATACGAGCTCCTGGGACACCCGACAGATGTTTTTC.

Points on this clone: With a far larger clone one base away, a read error is the likely cause. The chain is built from TRDV2 and TRDJ1, with D unclear. TCRdb gives no J gene; it was assigned here by matching the DNA to germline. The CDR3 contains 19 residues. CDR1 is GEAIGNYY, CDR2 EKD, per germline. The DNA of the CDR3 is TGTGCCTGCGACATTGTTTCCCCGAGGCGTACTCTGTACACCGATAAACTCATCTTT. Protein product: CACDIVSPRRTLYTDKLIF.

Ten or more counts support this clone. The protein recorded in TCRdb matches a much larger clone and deviates from this DNA's translation at residue 11, suggesting a read error; the protein here is obtained by translating the DNA. The chain carries TRDV2 and TRDJ3, with TRDD3 as a possible D gene (6 bases). This CDR3 spans 19 amino acids. V was trimmed by 1 base and J by 2 bases, leaving 17 bases between them. Germline CDR1 and CDR2: GEAIGNYY and EKD. The DNA for the CDR3 is TGTGCCTGTGACACTGGGGGCCTGAGGGGCCCCTGGGACACCCGACAGATGTTTTTC. Amino acid sequence: CACDTGGLRGPWDTRQMFF.

This clone was seen only a few times. This probably arose from a read error, given a far larger clone one base away. The sample holds other DNA sequences that translate to the same CDR3. The chain has TRDV1 and TRDJ1, with TRDD3 as a possible D gene (6 bases). The germline CDR1 and CDR2 sequences are TSWWSYY and QGS. Trimming shortened V by 1 base and J by 0 bases, and 21 bases separated the two germline ends. The CDR3 spans 19 residues. CDR3 nucleotides: TGTGCTCTTGGGGAACGTAAGGGTTGGGGGTTACCGTACACCGATAAACTCATCTTT. This gives the protein CALGERKGWGLPYTDKLIF.

The genes are TRDV1 and TRDJ1, with 8 bases lining up with TRDD3. No J segment appears in TCRdb, so it was assigned here by matching the sequence to germline. There are 24 residues in the CDR3. V lost 2 bases to trimming and J lost 0 bases; unmatched junction nucleotides: 29. The germline V gene encodes CDR1 TSWWSYY and CDR2 QGS. CDR3 region: CALGEIWGASYPQYWGPYTDKLIF. In DNA form, the CDR3 reads TGTGCTCTTGGGGAAATTTGGGGTGCGTCCTACCCCCAGTACTGGGGGCCCTACACCGATAAACTCATCTTT.

This clone was observed many times. The rearrangement links TRDV1 to TRDJ1, with 12 bases fitting TRDD3. V was pared by 5 bases and J by 10 bases, with 23 bases of the junction left unmatched. CDR3 length equals 19 residues. Germline V lookup: CDR1 TSWWSYY, CDR2 QGS. CDR3 protein: CALGLSTRPGGYGAKGLIF. CDR3 coding DNA: TGTGCTCTTGGGCTTAGCACTCGTCCTGGGGGATACGGGGCCAAGGGACTCATCTTT.

A note on this clone: TCRdb pairs this DNA with a much larger clone's protein that differs at residue 10, likely a read error; the protein shown was translated from the DNA. V is TRDV1 and J is TRDJ1, with 8 bases fitting TRDD3. The J gene is not listed in TCRdb, so it was assigned here from a DNA match to germline. The CDR3 consists of 16 residues. In germline, CDR1 is TSWWSYY, CDR2 QGS. V shed 2 bases and J 1 base; nucleotides not matched to a gene: 6. In nucleotides, the CDR3 is TGTGCTCTTGGGGAATTTGGGGGATCCTGCACCGATAAACTCATCTTT. Amino acid sequence: CALGEFGGSCTDKLIF.

This clone was counted a few times. This DNA's translation and the protein TCRdb lists, from a much larger clone, do not match at residue 4, likely due to a read error; the protein shown is translated from the DNA. The chain employs TRDV2 and TRDJ1; TRDD3 matches 7 bases. TCRdb is silent on the J gene; assignment here came from matching the DNA to germline. Per the germline V gene, CDR1 is GEAIGNYY and CDR2 is EKD. This CDR3 has 18 amino acids. V lost 5 bases and J lost 0; bases outside the gene matches: 17. Here the CDR3 reads CACGCISWGPPHTDKLIF. The CDR3 DNA reads TGTGCCTGTGGGTGTATCTCCTGGGGGCCCCCTCACACCGATAAACTCATCTTT.

As to this clone: A read error likely explains this, since a far larger clone differs by one base. This sample also contains other DNA sequences that code for the same CDR3. The V gene is TRDV1, the J gene TRDJ2, with 12 positions matching TRDD3. Here the J gene was assigned by germline matching of the DNA, as TCRdb has none. The germline CDR1 and CDR2 sequences are TSWWSYY and QGS. V trimming: 0 bases; J trimming: 2 bases; junction bases outside the gene matches: 19. There are 23 residues in the CDR3. The chain's CDR3 is CALGELGRETYWGILSLTAQLFF. The CDR3 nucleotides are TGTGCTCTTGGGGAACTAGGTAGGGAGACCTACTGGGGGATACTCTCCTTGACAGCACAACTCTTCTTT.

Regarding this clone: A far larger clone is off by one base, so a read error is likely. This same CDR3 is encoded by further DNA sequences in the sample. The V gene is TRDV2, the J gene TRDJ3; weak D call: TRDD3 (5 bases). The J gene, not given by TCRdb, was assigned here from a germline match of the nucleotide sequence. CDR1 is GEAIGNYY and CDR2 is EKD in the germline V gene. The CDR3 runs to 18 residues. The CDR3 sequence is CACEKLGADSWDTRQMFF. The CDR3 DNA sequence: TGCGCCTGTGAGAAGCTGGGAGCCGACTCCTGGGACACCCGACAGATGTTTTTC.

This clone came up a few times. TCRdb shows a much larger clone's protein in place of this DNA's translation, and the two differ at residue 13, likely through a read error; the protein shown is translated from the DNA. The V gene corresponds to TRDV2; no J gene was called; TRDD3 is taken as the D call from the table, unchecked against the DNA. The germline gives CDR1 GEAIGNYY, CDR2 EKD. The CDR3 sequence is 15 residues long. CDR3 in amino acids: CACDLTGGYEGKPIF. CDR3 nucleotide sequence: TGTGCCTGTGATCTTACTGGGGGATACGAGGGTAAACCCATCTTT.

Many counts were recorded for this clone. The sample has other DNA sequences that encode this CDR3 too. This rearrangement joins TRDV2 to TRDJ1, with a possible D match to TRDD3 (6 bases). Germline V gene lookup returns CDR1 GEAIGNYY and CDR2 EKD. V gave up 3 bases and J gave up 0 bases, with 7 bases separating them. The CDR3 runs 13 residues. The CDR3 DNA is TGTGCCTGTGACTTGGGGGACACCGATAAACTCATCTTT. Its translation is CACDLGDTDKLIF.

This clone was found a few times. A read error is the likely source, as a far larger clone sits one nucleotide away. Other DNA sequences within the sample encode an identical CDR3. The chain has TRDV1 and TRDJ1; 9 nucleotides align to TRDD3. TCRdb offers no J gene call, so here the DNA was matched to germline to obtain one. Germline V gene sequence: CDR1 TSWWSYY, CDR2 QGS. There are 25 residues in the CDR3. The CDR3 DNA reads as TGCGCTCTTGGGGAACTCTATCCTACGTTTTACCCCCCGGGGGATACTCCAAAATACACCGATAAACTCATCTTT. Its translation: CALGELYPTFYPPGDTPKYTDKLIF.

The table lists this clone with many counts. TCRdb records a much larger clone's protein for this DNA, with a difference at residue 8 that likely arises from a read error; the protein given is the translation of the DNA. This chain joins TRDV2 and TRDJ1; D possibly corresponds to TRDD1 (5 bases). Germline V gives CDR1 GEAIGNYY, CDR2 EKD. V was shortened by 3 bases and J by 3 bases, with 16 bases between the two germline ends. There are 15 residues in the CDR3. Written as DNA, the CDR3 is TGTGCCTGTGACGAAATGAGGAATACCCCCGATAAACTCATCTTT. This sequence encodes CACDEMRNTPDKLIF.

This clone was counted a few times. The protein that TCRdb holds for this DNA derives from a much larger clone and differs from the translated DNA at residue 9, which likely indicates a read error; the protein shown here is translated from the DNA. The chain is built from TRDV1 and TRDJ1; D unresolved. The J gene was missing in TCRdb and was found by matching the end of the DNA to germline. Germline CDR1 TSWWSYY, CDR2 QGS. The ends were cut back, 2 bases at V and 0 bases at J, with 13 bases in the middle. The CDR3 extends over 16 amino acids. In DNA form, the CDR3 reads TGTGCTCTTGGGGAAACAAGGGCCGTGTACACCGATAAACTCATCTTT. It is translated as CALGETRAVYTDKLIF.

A note on this clone: One base separates it from a far larger clone, so it is likely a read error. At the DNA level, this CDR3 is encoded by other sequences in the same sample as well. This chain links TRDV2 with TRDJ1; D unresolved. The J gene comes from matching the DNA to germline here; TCRdb lacks it. Per germline, CDR1 GEAIGNYY and CDR2 EKD. The CDR3 contains 11 residues. The CDR3 region has the DNA TGTGCTTGTGACCGAGTCAACAAACTCATCTTT. Translating it yields CACDRVNKLIF.

This clone was detected only a few times. TCRdb shows a much larger clone's protein in place of this DNA's translation, and the two differ at residue 11, likely through a read error; the protein shown is translated from the DNA. The J gene is TRDJ3, the V gene TRDV2, with 8 bases that match TRDD3. The J gene was missing in TCRdb and was found by matching the end of the DNA to germline. The V gene's germline CDR1 is GEAIGNYY and CDR2 EKD. V shed 4 bases and J 5 bases; nucleotides not matched to a gene: 12. This CDR3 spans 18 amino acids. CDR3 nucleotide sequence: TGTGCCTGTGATTATGGGGGATCCCAAGCCCGGGACACCCGACAGATGTTTTTC. Translation: CACDYGGSQARDTRQMFF.